This TCR beta chain was recovered during a study of early T cells in non-severe SARS-CoV-2 infection. Study background: The chains were unpaired, and the sequenced material was bulk RNA from unsorted whole blood.

TCRdb called the 5' RACE reads again in MiXCR, with one record for every CDR3 protein. The table has approximately 35,000 distinct CDR3 sequences, around 4.3% seen once. At least ten counts were recorded for this clonotype. The CDR3 runs to 17 residues. Trimming shortened V by 6 bases and J by 1 base, and 19 bases separated the two germline ends. Germline CDR1 reads SGDLS; CDR2 reads YYNGEE. The TCR comes from an adult who was a healthcare worker with PCR-confirmed SARS-CoV-2 infection or an uninfected control (not recorded which). The V and J genes are TRBV9 and TRBJ2-2; possibly TRBD1 for D (6 bases). The sample comprised whole blood. CDR3 region: CASNRDIDPLNTGELFF. The CDR3 nucleotides read TGTGCCAGCAATCGGGACATCGATCCCTTGAACACCGGGGAGCTGTTTTTT.